The 27 T cell receptor beta chains in this list originate from one sample, sequenced in a study of blood T cell repertoires in COVID-19. Sequenced by immunoSEQ multiplex PCR; TCRdb stores in-frame clones only, minus some. The table includes 150,000 to 200,000 clones, around 85% detected once. Material for sequencing was peripheral blood. The origin of the receptors is a man between 65 and 79 years old with active or convalescent COVID-19.

V gene TRBV28 combines with J gene TRBJ1-1; a weak D match, TRBD1 (6 bases). The CDR3 sequence is 15 residues long. CDR1 is MDHEN and CDR2 is SYDVKM in the germline V gene. Trimming shortened V by 4 bases and J by 0 bases, and 12 bases separated the two germline ends. CDR3: CASSYQGQLNTEAFF. DNA for the CDR3: TGTGCCAGCAGTTATCAAGGACAGTTGAACACTGAAGCTTTCTTT.

The chain links TRBV28 to TRBJ2-2; D gene unclear. Trimming shortened V by 4 bases and J by 5 bases, and 8 bases separated the two germline ends. The CDR3 spans 13 residues. The germline gives CDR1 MDHEN, CDR2 SYDVKM. The CDR3: CASSWSVTGELFF. The CDR3 nucleotides are TGTGCCAGCAGTTGGAGCGTAACCGGGGAGCTGTTTTTT. The complete variable domain, with remaining parts taken from reference TRBV28 and TRBJ2-2, reads DVKVTQSSRYLVKRTGEKVFLECVQDMDHENMFWYRQDPGLGLRLIYFSYDVKMKEKGDIPEGYSVSREKKERFSLILESASTNQTSMYLCASSWSVTGELFFGEGSRLTVL.

This chain joins TRBV11-2 and TRBJ2-3; tentative D call: TRBD2 (5 bases). There are 16 residues in the CDR3. V was shortened by 5 bases and J by 7 bases, with 22 bases between the two germline ends. Germline V gives CDR1 SGHAT, CDR2 FQNNGV. In nucleotides, the CDR3 is TGTGCCAGCAGCAACCCCCCAGCGGTCGCCTCATATACGCAGTATTTT. Translating gives CASSNPPAVASYTQYF.

J is TRBJ1-6 and V is TRBV7-2; TRBD1 agrees at 9 bases. J was trimmed by 5 bases and V by 2 bases; bases with no gene match: 4. Germline V gene sequence: CDR1 SGHTA, CDR2 FQGNSA. This CDR3 is 16 amino acids long. CDR3: CASSLRRDRDNSPLHF. The CDR3 DNA reads TGTGCCAGCAGCTTAAGGCGGGACAGGGATAATTCACCCCTCCACTTT.

The chain is built from TRBV18 and TRBJ1-2, with no clear D. The germline V gene has CDR1 KGHSH and CDR2 LQKENI. V gave up 5 bases and J gave up 7 bases, with 14 bases separating them. This CDR3 is built from 13 residues. In DNA, the CDR3 is TGTGCCAGCTCATCAACTAAGGAAGCTGGCTACACCTTC. Amino acid sequence: CASSSTKEAGYTF. Drawing the rest from reference TRBV18 and TRBJ1-2, the complete variable domain is NAGVMQNPRHLVRRRGQEARLRCSPMKGHSHVYWYRQLPEEGLKFMVYLQKENIIDESGMPKERFSAEFPKEGPSILRIQQVVRGDSAAYFCASSSTKEAGYTFGSGTRLTVV.

J is TRBJ2-2 and V is TRBV2; 7 bases match TRBD1. Germline V gene sequence: CDR1 SNHLY, CDR2 FYNNEI. The CDR3 runs 13 residues. Losses at the gene ends were 5 bases for V and 7 bases for J; bases not matched to a gene: 4. CDR3 region: CASSSDRVGELFF. CDR3 DNA sequence: TGTGCCAGCAGTTCTGACAGGGTCGGGGAGCTGTTTTTT.

The J gene is TRBJ1-1, the V gene TRBV19, with no clear D. Trimming left V 8 bases short and J 1 base short, with 5 bases between. The germline V gene has CDR1 LNHDA and CDR2 SQIVND (reference sequence). This CDR3 has 11 residues. CDR3 DNA sequence: TGTGCCAGTCGGGGGAACACTGAAGCTTTCTTT. It yields the protein CASRGNTEAFF.

This clone has only one observation. V and J are TRBV3-1 (or the pseudogene TRBV3-2) and TRBJ2-2, with D maybe TRBD1 (5 bases). CDR1 and CDR2 from the germline V gene are LGHDT and YNNKEL (reference sequence). CDR3 length: 14 residues. Trimming removed 4 bases at V and 0 bases at J, with 6 bases between. This CDR3 is CASSRTTNTGELFF. Here the CDR3 DNA reads TGTGCCAGCAGCCGGACAACGAACACCGGGGAGCTGTTTTTT.

The CDR3 coding sequence is TGTGCCTGGAGTGCTAGAGGAAGGCGCTACGAGCAGTACTTC. This gives the protein CAWSARGRRYEQYF. The genes are TRBV30 and TRBJ2-7; D not certain. V was shortened by 1 base and J by 3 bases, with 13 bases between the two germline ends. Per germline, CDR1 GTSNPN and CDR2 SVGIG (reference sequence). This CDR3 has 14 residues.

The rearrangement uses TRBV20-1 and TRBJ1-5; TRBD1 is a possible D gene (6 bases). CDR1 is DFQATT and CDR2 is SNEGSKA in the germline V gene (reference sequence). CDR3 length: 16 residues. The ends were cut back, 3 bases at V and 6 bases at J, with 21 bases in the middle. The CDR3 DNA reads TGCAGTGCTAGTCCCGTGGGCGGACAGTTAGGTCAGCCCCAGCATTTT. Encoded protein: CSASPVGGQLGQPQHF.

This clone was counted between two and nine times. The chain has TRBV14 and TRBJ1-2; D gene unclear. V was shortened by 4 bases and J by 7 bases, with 13 bases between the two germline ends. The CDR3 contains 13 residues. Germline V gene lookup returns CDR1 SGHDN and CDR2 FVKESK. CDR3 amino acids: CASSPVAGPGYTF. CDR3 nucleotide sequence: TGTGCCAGCAGCCCCGTAGCGGGTCCTGGCTACACCTTC.

The chain couples TRBV7-9 to TRBJ2-1, with TRBD1 as a possible D gene (5 bases). Germline V CDR1 and CDR2: SEHNR, FQNEAQ (reference sequence). This CDR3 region has 15 residues. The V end lost 5 bases, the J end lost 1 base, and 12 bases lay between the germline ends. The DNA for the CDR3 is TGTGCCAGCAGCCAGGGATCCCGGTCCTACAATGAGCAGTTCTTC. Translating gives CASSQGSRSYNEQFF.

The chain uses TRBV7-9 and TRBJ2-1; 11 nucleotides align to TRBD1. Germline CDR1 and CDR2: SEHNR and FQNEAQ (reference sequence). V shed 5 bases, J shed 8 bases, and the junction held 11 bases outside the gene matches. The CDR3 has 16 residues. The DNA for the CDR3 is TGTGCCAGCAGCAAGCCGGACAGGGGGCGATCTCATGAGCAGTTCTTC. It encodes CASSKPDRGRSHEQFF.

The CDR3 bases are TGTGCCAGCAGTTACGCCGTAAGCCAGCCCCAGCATTTT. Its protein product is CASSYAVSQPQHF. The chain carries TRBV6-5 and TRBJ1-5; D is unresolved. Germline assignment: CDR1 MNHEY and CDR2 SVGAGI. CDR3 size: 13 residues. V was trimmed by 2 bases and J by 7 bases, leaving 9 bases between them.

V is TRBV20-1 and J is TRBJ2-1; 7 nucleotides agree with TRBD2. V shed 3 bases and J 6 bases; nucleotides not matched to a gene: 8. The CDR3 extends over 14 amino acids. The germline V gene encodes CDR1 DFQATT and CDR2 SNEGSKA (reference sequence). The CDR3 bases are TGCAGTGCTAGTTTGGGGCGGGAGACCAATGAGCAGTTCTTC. Translated: CSASLGRETNEQFF.

This clone showed up just once. This chain connects TRBV9 to TRBJ1-4, with 7 bases fitting TRBD1. The CDR3 runs to 14 residues. CDR1 and CDR2 from the germline V gene are SGDLS and YYNGEE. Trimming took 5 bases from V and 5 from J; bases not matched to a gene: 6. CDR3 sequence reads: CASSPGQRNEKLFF. CDR3 sequence (DNA): TGTGCCAGCAGTCCGGGACAGAGAAATGAAAAACTGTTTTTT.

DNA of the CDR3: TGTGCCAGCAGTGAGATTGCGGCAGGGGGATCCTACGAGCAGTACTTC. It is translated as CASSEIAAGGSYEQYF. V is TRBV25-1 and J is TRBJ2-7; TRBD1 agrees at 7 bases. The CDR3 covers 16 residues. V lost 3 bases, J lost 1 base, and 9 bases stayed unmatched. Germline V CDR1 and CDR2: MGHDK, SYGVNS.

This chain links TRBV9 with TRBJ2-7; 12 bases agree with TRBD2. The CDR3 runs to 16 residues. Germline V gene sequence: CDR1 SGDLS, CDR2 YYNGEE. Unmatched junction bases numbered 9, after V lost 3 bases and J lost 5 bases. CDR3 sequence (DNA): TGTGCCAGCAGCGAGGACGGACTAGCGGGGATCGACGAGCAGTACTTC. This translates into CASSEDGLAGIDEQYF.

Comment on this clone: The germline gene is not matched at one end of the junction; a read error may be the cause. This rearrangement joins TRBV10-1 to TRBJ2-2; perhaps TRBD1 as D (5 bases). The germline CDR1 and CDR2 sequences are WNHNN and SYGVQD (reference sequence). The CDR3 is 14 amino acids. The CDR3 spells CASRQLRVLGGAVF. The CDR3 bases are TGCGCCAGCAGGCAGCTCAGGGTGCTGGGCGGAGCTGTTTTT.

The chain combines TRBV5-1 with TRBJ2-7; TRBD1 matches 12 bases. CDR1 and CDR2 from the germline V gene are SGHRS and YFSETQ. The J segment lost 7 bases and the V segment lost 3 bases, leaving 5 bases of the junction unmatched. The CDR3 runs to 14 residues. The CDR3 bases are TGCGCCAGCAGCTCGGGACAGGGGGCGAATGAGCAGTACTTC. Translated, it gives CASSSGQGANEQYF.

V and J are TRBV7-2 and TRBJ2-5; 7 bases agree with TRBD2. Germline CDR1 SGHTA, CDR2 FQGNSA. CDR3 size: 14 residues. The V gene end was trimmed by 4 bases and the J gene end by 7 bases; junction bases not matched to a gene: 9. In nucleotides, the CDR3 is TGTGCCAGCAGCTCTGGGACTACCGATCTGACCCAGTACTTC. Amino acid sequence: CASSSGTTDLTQYF.

The count of this clone is one. The chain employs TRBV6-5 and TRBJ2-2; 8 nucleotides align to TRBD1. Germline loops: CDR1 MNHEY, CDR2 SVGAGI. This CDR3 has 13 residues. Trimming took 6 bases from V and 6 from J; bases not matched to a gene: 3. CDR3 sequence: CASRTGVPGELFF. The CDR3 bases are TGTGCCAGCAGGACAGGGGTCCCCGGGGAGCTGTTTTTT.

The chain joins TRBV28 to TRBJ1-4; D ambiguous. The CDR3 length is 15 residues. Germline values: CDR1 MDHEN, CDR2 SYDVKM. The V and J ends lost 5 bases and 5 bases respectively, with 15 bases between them. The CDR3: CASSIYSHYNEKLFF. In DNA form, the CDR3 reads TGTGCCAGCAGTATATACTCCCATTACAATGAAAAACTGTTTTTT.

This clone occurred once. V usage is TRBV3-1 (or the pseudogene TRBV3-2) and J usage is TRBJ2-7; TRBD2 agrees at 11 bases. The germline gives CDR1 LGHDT, CDR2 YNNKEL (reference sequence). The junction had 7 bases not matched to a gene; V was cut back by 1 base and J by 2 bases. This CDR3 is 17 amino acids long. The CDR3 DNA follows: TGTGCCAGCAGCCAAGCCGGACTAGCGGGCCCCACCTACGAGCAGTACTTC. Residues: CASSQAGLAGPTYEQYF.

The chain has TRBV5-1 and TRBJ2-5; 7 bases fit TRBD2. The V segment lost 1 base and the J segment 3 bases; nucleotides outside the gene matches: 6. The CDR3 has 15 residues. Germline loops: CDR1 SGHRS, CDR2 YFSETQ. The CDR3 bases are TGCGCCAGCAGCTTGATGGGGGGGAGAGAAGAGACCCAGTACTTC. Translating it yields CASSLMGGREETQYF. Full variable domain (remainder filled in from reference TRBV5-1 and TRBJ2-5): KAGVTQTPRYLIKTRGQQVTLSCSPISGHRSVSWYQQTPGQGLQFLFEYFSETQRNKGNFPGRFSGRQFSNSRSEMNVSTLELGDSALYLCASSLMGGREETQYFGPGTRLLVL.

J is TRBJ1-5 and V is TRBV19; D may be TRBD1 (5 bases). This CDR3 region has 13 residues. Trimming left V 2 bases short and J 9 bases short, with 11 bases between. Germline values: CDR1 LNHDA, CDR2 SQIVND (reference sequence). Here the CDR3 reads CASSIQGLPPQHF. CDR3 nucleotide sequence: TGTGCCAGTAGTATACAGGGTTTGCCGCCCCAGCATTTT.

The chain combines TRBV19 with TRBJ2-6; D is unresolved. This CDR3 comprises 18 residues. Germline CDR1 and CDR2: LNHDA and SQIVND (reference sequence). V gave up 1 base and J gave up 4 bases, with 17 bases separating them. Here the CDR3 DNA reads TGTGCCAGTAGTATAGTGCCAGTCCTCGTTGGCGGGGCCAACGTCCTGACTTTC. Amino acid sequence: CASSIVPVLVGGANVLTF.